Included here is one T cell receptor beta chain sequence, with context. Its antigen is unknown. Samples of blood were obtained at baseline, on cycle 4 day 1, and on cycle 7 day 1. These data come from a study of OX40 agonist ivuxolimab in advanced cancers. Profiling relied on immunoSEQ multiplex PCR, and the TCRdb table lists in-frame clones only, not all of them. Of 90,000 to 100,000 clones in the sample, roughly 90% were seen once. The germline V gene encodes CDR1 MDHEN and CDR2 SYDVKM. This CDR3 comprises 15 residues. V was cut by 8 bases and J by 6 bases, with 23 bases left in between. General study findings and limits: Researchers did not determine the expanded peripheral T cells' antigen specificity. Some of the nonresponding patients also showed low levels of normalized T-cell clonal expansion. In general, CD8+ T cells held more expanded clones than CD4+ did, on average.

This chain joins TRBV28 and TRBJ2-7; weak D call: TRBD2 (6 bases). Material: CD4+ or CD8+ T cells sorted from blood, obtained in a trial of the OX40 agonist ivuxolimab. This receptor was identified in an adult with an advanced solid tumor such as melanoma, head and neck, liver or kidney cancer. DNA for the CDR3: TGTGCCAGCGGGGGTCGTCGTCAGGACGGGGGCGAGCAGTACTTC. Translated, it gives CASGGRRQDGGEQYF.